A selection of T cell receptor beta chains follows, all from one sample in a study of T cell therapy after organ transplantation. Produced via immunoSEQ multiplex PCR; TCRdb's table is partial and in-frame only. The sample lists 51,000 or so clones, 85% to 95% occurring once. No antigen has been identified for these receptors. The specimen comprised CD8+ T cells from blood, sampled before autologous CMV-specific T cell therapy. These receptors came from a human patient who had received a solid organ transplant and had CMV disease. Each CDR3 is given with its conserved first and last residue. A D gene is named only where the DNA matches it firmly. Clone size is stated in some rows and not others, as once, few, many or a class when expanded.

CASSLSTGNQPQHF | TGTGCCAGCAGCTTATCGACAGGGAATCAGCCCCAGCATTTT | TRBD1 | TRBJ1-5 | TRBV7-9 | once
CAWSADRNTEAFF | TGTGCCTGGAGTGCCGACAGGAACACTGAAGCTTTCTTT | NA | TRBJ1-1 | TRBV30 | NA
CASSLYADENTEAFF | TGCGCCAGCAGCTTGTATGCAGATGAGAACACTGAAGCTTTCTTT | NA | TRBJ1-1 | TRBV5-1 | NA
CASSVGSRPYEQYF | TGTGCCAGCAGCGTAGGTTCTAGGCCATACGAGCAGTACTTC | NA | TRBJ2-7 | TRBV9 | NA
CASSIFPGTEITSYNEQFF | TGTGCCAGTAGTATTTTTCCAGGGACAGAGATTACCTCCTACAATGAGCAGTTCTTC | TRBD1 | TRBJ2-1 | TRBV19 | NA
CASSEDGTVYGYTF | TGTGCCAGCAGTGAAGACGGGACGGTATATGGCTACACCTTC | NA | TRBJ1-2 | TRBV27 | NA
CASSLQEDSPLHF | TGTGCCAGCAGTTTACAAGAGGATTCACCCCTCCACTTT | NA | TRBJ1-6 | TRBV27 | NA
CASSSSPPRQGPYEQYF | TGTGCCAGCAGTTCATCCCCTCCTAGACAGGGGCCCTACGAGCAGTACTTC | TRBD1 | TRBJ2-7 | TRBV27 | NA
CASSVVPSLEQYF | TGTGCCAGCAGCGTAGTTCCCAGCCTCGAGCAGTACTTC | NA | TRBJ2-7 | TRBV9 | NA
CASSQGGTSRLEQYF | TGTGCCAGCAGTCAGGGGGGGACTAGCCGCCTCGAGCAGTACTTC | TRBD2 | TRBJ2-7 | TRBV2 | NA
CASSLREGPAQYF | TGTGCCAGCAGCTTGCGGGAGGGCCCGGCCCAGTACTTC | TRBD2 | TRBJ2-5 | TRBV5-4 | NA
CASRGGADEKLFF | TGTGCCAGCAGAGGGGGCGCCGATGAAAAACTGTTTTTT | TRBD1 | TRBJ1-4 | TRBV25-1 | NA
CASSSSTGLAGGLWNEQFF | TGTGCCAGCAGCTCGAGTACCGGACTAGCGGGAGGACTATGGAATGAGCAGTTCTTC | TRBD2 | TRBJ2-1 | TRBV11-3 | NA
CASSFGTGIDCYF | NA | NA | TRBJ2-7 | TRBV5-6 | once
CASSQDLEYGQGGGVHGYTF | TGCGCCAGCAGCCAAGATCTGGAGTACGGACAGGGCGGCGGCGTTCATGGCTACACCTTC | TRBD1 | TRBJ1-2 | TRBV4-1 | NA
CASSQLGGHNSPLHF | TGCGCCAGCAGTCAATTGGGGGGGCATAATTCACCCCTCCACTTT | NA | TRBJ1-6 | TRBV23-1 | once
CASRDRGRTEAFF | TGCGCCAGCCGAGACAGGGGGCGAACTGAAGCTTTCTTT | TRBD1 | TRBJ1-1 | TRBV4-3 | NA
CASSFGGTAYGYTF | TGTGCCAGCAGCTTCGGGGGGACCGCCTATGGCTACACCTTC | NA | TRBJ1-2 | TRBV5-8 | NA
CASSQGNTEAFF | TGTGCCAGCAGCCAGGGGAACACTGAAGCTTTCTTT | NA | TRBJ1-1 | TRBV5-6 | NA
CASSPVGPGTRGQETQYF | TGTGCCAGCAGCCCCGTCGGTCCTGGGACTAGGGGCCAAGAGACCCAGTACTTC | TRBD2 | TRBJ2-5 | TRBV11-2 | NA
CASSVGGNSYEQYF | TGTGCCAGCAGCGTAGGCGGAAATTCCTACGAGCAGTACTTC | NA | TRBJ2-7 | TRBV9 | NA
CAWSVDSNYGYTF | TGTGCCTGGAGTGTAGACAGCAACTATGGCTACACCTTC | NA | TRBJ1-2 | TRBV30 | NA
CASSPYGGSYNEQFF | TGTGCCAGCAGCCCCTATGGGGGATCCTACAATGAGCAGTTCTTC | NA | TRBJ2-1 | TRBV7-9 | NA
CASSELGTGMNTEAFF | TGTGCCAGCAGTGAACTCGGGACAGGGATGAACACTGAAGCTTTCTTT | TRBD1 | TRBJ1-1 | TRBV25-1 | NA
CASSQAANEQFF | TGCGCCAGCAGCCAAGCCGCCAATGAGCAGTTCTTC | NA | TRBJ2-1 | TRBV4-3 | NA
CASSFGMGYGYTF | TGTGCCAGTAGTTTCGGGATGGGATATGGCTACACCTTC | NA | TRBJ1-2 | TRBV19 | NA
CASSLGPGNNEQFF | TGTGCCAGCAGCTTGGGACCGGGGAACAATGAGCAGTTCTTC | NA | TRBJ2-1 | TRBV5-6 | once
CASSSGAPTDTQYF | TGTGCCAGCTCAAGCGGGGCCCCCACAGATACGCAGTATTTT | TRBD2 | TRBJ2-3 | TRBV6-4 | once
CASSIDQEGIDNEQFF | TGTGCCAGTAGTATAGATCAGGAGGGTATCGACAATGAGCAGTTCTTC | NA | TRBJ2-1 | TRBV19 | NA
CASSQRTQREANTGELFF | TGCGCCAGCAGCCAACGGACACAAAGGGAAGCGAACACCGGGGAGCTGTTTTTT | NA | TRBJ2-2 | TRBV4-3 | NA
CSVSGTGLNEQYF | TGCAGCGTATCCGGGACAGGGCTTAACGAGCAGTACTTC | TRBD1 | TRBJ2-7 | TRBV29-1 | NA
CASSSRRGQGRPNTEAFF | TGTGCCAGCAGCTCGCGACGGGGACAGGGGCGCCCAAACACTGAAGCTTTCTTT | TRBD1 | TRBJ1-1 | TRBV7-8 | NA
CATVRGSTDTQYF | TGTGCCACTGTACGGGGGAGCACAGATACGCAGTATTTT | NA | TRBJ2-3 | TRBV19 | NA
CASSLATGGRDTQYF | TGTGCCAGCAGCTTAGCGACAGGGGGCAGAGATACGCAGTATTTT | TRBD1 | TRBJ2-3 | TRBV11-3 | NA